This T cell receptor (beta chain) derives from a study of blood T cell repertoires in COVID-19 (dated by TCRdb to about 2020). Context from the whole study: The collaborator samples originated in the United States, Italy and Spain and spanned the acute and convalescent phases of COVID-19. The material from the prospective study consisted of cDNA or gDNA derived from T cells, B-cell-depleted T cells, or PBMCs. The dataset comprised deeply sampled blood TCRbeta repertoires from subjects exposed to, actively infected with, or recovered from COVID-19. The repertoires were released in a freely available public database meant as a resource for research on the immune response to SARS-CoV-2. The samples were drawn from the first 160 participants of the ongoing ImmuneRACE study and from more than 1,000 subjects provided by 6 global collaborators. Sample metadata almost always included a de-identified subject ID, COVID-19 status, age in years and sex. Where available, HLA class I and class II types were obtained from metadata supplied by the sample provider rather than from assay-based typing. On the study overall, not on this receptor specifically: Clinical and demographic metadata were provided uncurated, with the amount varying by source and participant.

The junction shows trimming of 7 bases on V and 4 bases on J, and the gene matches do not reach 6 bases of it. The germline V gene specifies MDHEN as CDR1 and SYDVKM as CDR2. The CDR3 holds 13 amino acids from the cysteine to the phenylalanine. Only the CDR3 portion is preserved as DNA: 39 bases, with reading frame beginning at the first base. The immunoSEQ Assay, a bias-controlled multiplex PCR, was used to amplify TCRbeta CDR3 regions from genomic DNA. Per the authors' processing: Within the assay, amplification of reference gene primers was used to estimate how many nucleated cells each sample contained. Sequence reads were collapsed and filtered to measure the absolute abundance of every unique TCRbeta CDR3 rearrangement. For each sample, productive Simpson clonality was calculated as the square root of Simpson's diversity index over productive rearrangements. In its TCRdb copy, this immuneACCESS table keeps in-frame sequences only and misses some clones. Where compared with another copy, unresolved V genes explain less than half of these, and the others have no known cause. Clone size and V and J calls were adopted from that table, with D and trimming inferred from the DNA. This sample has fewer than 400,000 clones in its table, and about nine tenths of those were observed once. The ten biggest clones cover roughly 5% of the sample.

Participants in the prospective study were enrolled through a virtual design, were aged roughly 18 to 100 years, and lived in roughly 25 United States geographic areas. To assign participants to cohorts, the prospective study relied on clinical history that participants themselves reported in a screening survey and a study questionnaire. Recovered participants in ImmuneRACE Cohort 3 were defined as having two consecutive negative NP/OP PCR tests, clearance from a healthcare professional, or resolution of symptoms. Mobile phlebotomists in the prospective study collected whole blood, serum and a nasopharyngeal or oropharyngeal swab from every participant. Over a roughly 2-month period, participants in the prospective study had the option of providing additional blood draws and questionnaires. Prospective study blood samples were shipped either frozen or at room temperature before DNA extraction.

With regard to this clone: There is no known antigen for this receptor. Base-call qualities are not available, and no considerably larger clone is one nucleotide away.

The chain links TRBV28 with TRBJ1-1; 7 middle bases align to TRBD1. What was sequenced was PBMCs or T cells enriched from blood (not recorded which). The clonotype originates from a man in his sixties who had recovered from COVID-19. The nucleotide sequence reads as follows: TGTGCCAGCAACCAACCAGGGGGCACTGAAGCTTTCTTT. Its translation is CASNQPGGTEAFF.